The 15 T cell receptor beta chains presented below share a single source sample, sequenced in a study of cytomegalovirus exposure and HLA in healthy donors. PCR primers comprised 60 Vbeta and 13 Jbeta primers. Some clones are missing from TCRdb's copy, which holds only in-frame ones; the method was immunoSEQ multiplex PCR. This sample has about 210,000 clones; roughly 82% occur once, and the top ten carry approximately 5.7%. Sequencing used PBMCs. The receptors were gathered from a man aged 35-49 years in good health and CMV-seropositive.

This rearrangement joins TRBV11-2 to TRBJ1-5; D unresolved. The CDR3 is 15 residues long. Trimming left V 1 base short and J 0 bases short, with 7 bases between. Germline V CDR1 and CDR2: SGHAT, FQNNGV. The CDR3 reads CASSLGGNSNQPQHF. The CDR3 bases are TGTGCCAGCAGCTTAGGAGGGAATAGCAATCAGCCCCAGCATTTT.

This chain joins TRBV5-1 and TRBJ1-1, with TRBD1 identical over 7 bases. CDR1 is SGHRS, CDR2 YFSETQ, per germline. CDR3 length equals 15 residues. Trimming removed 4 bases from V and 0 bases from J; junction bases left unmatched: 6. This CDR3 reads CASSDATGLNTEAFF. The CDR3 nucleotides are TGCGCCAGCAGCGACGCGACAGGGTTGAACACTGAAGCTTTCTTT.

Notes on this clone: The junction departs from germline at one end; a sequencing error may be responsible. CDR3 loop: CSSSLATSGNSKNIQYF. CDR3 bases: TGTTCCAGCAGCTTAGCGACTAGCGGGAACAGTAAAAACATTCAGTACTTC. The genes are TRBV7-9 and TRBJ2-4, with 11 positions matching TRBD2. The CDR3 loop spans 17 amino acids. Germline loops: CDR1 SEHNR, CDR2 FQNEAQ (reference sequence). Full variable domain (rest looked up from reference TRBV7-9 and TRBJ2-4): DTGVSQNPRHKITKRGQNVTFRCDPISEHNRLYWYRQTLGQGPEFLTYFQNEAQLEKSRLLSDRFSAERPKGSFSTLEIQRTEQGDSAMYLCSSSLATSGNSKNIQYFGAGTRLSVL.

The rearrangement uses TRBV10-1 and TRBJ2-5, with 10 positions matching TRBD2. The CDR3 is 14 amino acids. Germline assignment: CDR1 WNHNN and CDR2 SYGVQD (reference sequence). The junction had 7 bases not matched to a gene; V was cut back by 7 bases and J by 5 bases. CDR3 sequence reads: CASNLLAGVETQYF. The CDR3 DNA reads TGCGCCAGCAACCTGCTAGCGGGAGTCGAGACCCAGTACTTC.

This clone was observed a handful of times. This chain connects TRBV7-6 to TRBJ2-5; TRBD1 agrees at 12 bases. The CDR3 covers 17 residues. CDR1 is SGHVS, CDR2 FNYEAQ, per germline. Germline trimming cut 5 bases from V and 6 bases from J; bases unmatched to any gene: 13. CDR3 sequence (DNA): TGTGCCAGCAGCCTGCTTGGGACAGGGGGCCCGAGGAAGACCCAGTACTTC. Its protein product is CASSLLGTGGPRKTQYF. Combining the CDR3 with reference TRBV7-6 and TRBJ2-5 gives the whole variable domain GAGVSQSPRYKVTKRGQDVALRCDPISGHVSLYWYRQALGQGPEFLTYFNYEAQQDKSGLPNDRFSAERPEGSISTLTIQRTEQRDSAMYRCASSLLGTGGPRKTQYFGPGTRLLVL.

This clone was counted a few times. The rearrangement links TRBV9 to TRBJ2-5, with TRBD2 matching over 8 bases. The CDR3 consists of 15 residues. In germline, CDR1 is SGDLS, CDR2 YYNGEE. The V and J ends lost 3 bases and 7 bases, in that order; junction bases with no gene match: 11. The CDR3 loop is CASSASAGGRGTQYF. The CDR3 region has the DNA TGTGCCAGCAGCGCCTCGGCGGGGGGTCGGGGGACCCAGTACTTC.

This chain joins TRBV27 and TRBJ2-7; D unresolved. Per germline, CDR1 MNHEY and CDR2 SMNVEV (reference sequence). The CDR3 has 13 residues. V lost 3 bases, J lost 3 bases, and 9 bases lay in between. CDR3 amino acids: CASSFARSYEQYF. CDR3 nucleotides: TGTGCCAGCAGTTTTGCCAGAAGCTACGAGCAGTACTTC.

J is TRBJ2-2 and V is TRBV27; a weak D match, TRBD1 (6 bases). The V gene's germline CDR1 is MNHEY and CDR2 SMNVEV (reference sequence). The CDR3 has 17 residues. The V end lost 6 bases, the J end lost 2 bases, and 19 bases lay between the germline ends. The CDR3 nucleotides read TGTGCCAGCAGCCAAACTACCGGGACACGTAACACCGGGGAGCTGTTTTTT. Translation: CASSQTTGTRNTGELFF.

This chain joins TRBV5-1 and TRBJ2-1; weak D call: TRBD2 (6 bases). CDR1 SGHRS and CDR2 YFSETQ come from the germline V gene. The V end lost 4 bases, the J end lost 4 bases, and 9 bases lay between the germline ends. This CDR3 is 13 amino acids long. The CDR3 bases are TGCGCCAGCAGCGTGGACTATTACAATGAGCAGTTCTTC. Amino acid sequence: CASSVDYYNEQFF.

In its sample, this clone was seen once. The CDR3 DNA reads as TGTGCCAGCAGCTCCGGGACTAGGGAAGAGACCCAGTACTTC. This sequence encodes CASSSGTREETQYF. The rearrangement uses TRBV5-6 and TRBJ2-5; 8 bases are a match to TRBD2. This CDR3 comprises 14 residues. The V segment lost 3 bases and the J segment 3 bases; nucleotides outside the gene matches: 4. The V gene's germline CDR1 is SGHDT and CDR2 YYEEEE.

V usage is TRBV19 and J usage is TRBJ1-2, with TRBD1 matching over 8 bases. The CDR3 length is 16 residues. In germline, CDR1 is LNHDA, CDR2 SQIVND (reference sequence). Germline trimming cut 6 bases from V and 4 bases from J; bases unmatched to any gene: 13. CDR3 coding DNA: TGTGCCAGTAGGGAGGCGGGACAGGCGGTTTTCTATGGCTACACCTTC. Translating gives CASREAGQAVFYGYTF.

The genes are TRBV29-1 and TRBJ2-3; D possibly corresponds to TRBD2 (6 bases). CDR1 and CDR2 (germline): SQVTM, ANQGSEA. This CDR3 region has 15 residues. V was clipped by 6 bases and J by 3 bases, with 19 bases between them. The CDR3 spells CSVLRGLAHTDTQYF. CDR3 nucleotide sequence: TGCAGCGTACTGCGGGGCCTAGCGCATACAGATACGCAGTATTTT.

The chain uses TRBV13 and TRBJ2-5; the D gene is possibly TRBD2 (5 bases). Germline V lookup: CDR1 PRHDT, CDR2 FYEKMQ (reference sequence). The V end was cut by 5 bases, the J end by 2 bases, with 9 bases between. This CDR3 comprises 13 residues. The CDR3: CASSEDWQETQYF. The CDR3 DNA reads as TGTGCCAGCAGCGAGGACTGGCAAGAGACCCAGTACTTC.

A word on this clone: This sample includes further DNA sequences coding for the same CDR3. The V and J genes are TRBV7-9 and TRBJ2-1, with 10 bases matching TRBD2. The CDR3 consists of 16 residues. The germline V gene has CDR1 SEHNR and CDR2 FQNEAQ (reference sequence). V gave up 6 bases and J gave up 8 bases; unmatched junction bases: 13. In DNA, the CDR3 is TGTGCCAGCAGTAATAACCGAGGACTAGCGGTCTATGAGCAGTTCTTC. This codes for CASSNNRGLAVYEQFF. Full variable domain (missing parts from reference TRBV7-9 and TRBJ2-1): DTGVSQNPRHKITKRGQNVTFRCDPISEHNRLYWYRQTLGQGPEFLTYFQNEAQLEKSRLLSDRFSAERPKGSFSTLEIQRTEQGDSAMYLCASSNNRGLAVYEQFFGPGTRLTVL.

The chain carries TRBV18 and TRBJ2-3; D is possibly TRBD2 (6 bases). The CDR3 is made up of 15 amino acids. Trimming left V 6 bases short and J 1 base short, with 14 bases between. Germline assignment: CDR1 KGHSH and CDR2 LQKENI. CDR3 DNA sequence: TGTGCCAGCTCCTTCGAGGCGGGGCGCACAGATACGCAGTATTTT. Translating it yields CASSFEAGRTDTQYF.